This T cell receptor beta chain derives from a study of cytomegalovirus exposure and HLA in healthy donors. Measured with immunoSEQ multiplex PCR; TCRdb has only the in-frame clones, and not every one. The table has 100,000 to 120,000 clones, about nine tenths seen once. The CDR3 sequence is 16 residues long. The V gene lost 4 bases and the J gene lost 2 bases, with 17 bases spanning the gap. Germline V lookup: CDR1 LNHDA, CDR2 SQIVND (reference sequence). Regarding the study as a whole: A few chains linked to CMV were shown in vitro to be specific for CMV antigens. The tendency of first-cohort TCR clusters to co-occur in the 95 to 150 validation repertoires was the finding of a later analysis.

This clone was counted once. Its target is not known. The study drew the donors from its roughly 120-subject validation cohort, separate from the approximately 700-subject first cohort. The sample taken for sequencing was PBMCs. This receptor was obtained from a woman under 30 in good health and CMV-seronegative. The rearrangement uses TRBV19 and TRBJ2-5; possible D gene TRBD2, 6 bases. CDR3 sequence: CASSTAAGLIQETQYF. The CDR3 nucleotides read TGTGCCAGTAGTACAGCTGCGGGACTGATACAAGAGACCCAGTACTTC. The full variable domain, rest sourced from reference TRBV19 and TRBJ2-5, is DGGITQSPKYLFRKEGQNVTLSCEQNLNHDAMYWYRQDPGQGLRLIYYSQIVNDFQKGDIAEGYSVSREKKESFPLTVTSAQKNPTAFYLCASSTAAGLIQETQYFGPGTRLLVL.